This TCR beta chain was sequenced for a study of T cell changes during pregnancy in multiple sclerosis. Using immunoSEQ multiplex PCR, the repertoire was profiled, and TCRdb retains in-frame clones only, with some absent. The repertoire includes approximately 34,000 clones, 75% to 90% of them detected once, and about 5% sits in the top ten. This TCR derives from a female donor with multiple sclerosis, enrolled in a pregnancy study. Sequences were derived from CD8+ T cells from peripheral blood mononuclear cells, sampled after pregnancy.

CDR3: CAISTTGVGWEQYF. For the CDR3, the DNA is TGTGCCATCAGCACCACAGGGGTCGGATGGGAGCAGTACTTC. The chain has TRBV10-3 and TRBJ2-7; 7 bases are shared with TRBD1. The V gene end was trimmed by 6 bases and the J gene end by 7 bases; junction bases not matched to a gene: 12. The CDR3 length is 14 residues. In germline, CDR1 is ENHRY, CDR2 SYGVKD.